The 19 T cell receptor beta chains given below trace back to one sample, sequenced in a study of cytomegalovirus exposure and HLA in healthy donors. Repertoires were generated with immunoSEQ multiplex PCR, while TCRdb's copy carries only in-frame clones and drops some. The sample lists about 190,000 clones; roughly 86% were seen once. The sample taken for sequencing was PBMCs. These TCRs come from a young woman in good health and CMV-seronegative.

The J gene is TRBJ2-5, the V gene TRBV6-5, with D tentatively TRBD2 (5 bases). The germline V and J ends were trimmed by 2 bases and 2 bases, with 15 bases remaining between them. CDR1 and CDR2 (germline): MNHEY, SVGAGI. This CDR3 is 16 amino acids long. The CDR3 protein is CASSYSPLAAQETQYF. The CDR3 nucleotides read TGTGCCAGCAGTTACAGTCCCCTAGCTGCACAAGAGACCCAGTACTTC.

This rearrangement joins TRBV27 to TRBJ2-1; D might be TRBD2 (5 bases). CDR3 length: 15 amino acids. V was pared by 3 bases and J by 4 bases, with 13 bases between. Per germline, CDR1 MNHEY and CDR2 SMNVEV (reference sequence). As DNA, the CDR3 is TGTGCCAGCAGTTTTGAACCGAGGGCATACAATGAGCAGTTCTTC. The encoded protein is CASSFEPRAYNEQFF.

V gene TRBV29-1 combines with J gene TRBJ2-2; D is perhaps TRBD2 (5 bases). Germline CDR1 reads SQVTM; CDR2 reads ANQGSEA. V lost 5 bases and J lost 7, with 8 bases in between. The CDR3 covers 11 residues. The DNA of the CDR3 is TGCAGCGTTTACGGGAACGGGGAGCTGTTTTTT. The encoded protein is CSVYGNGELFF.

The chain combines TRBV6-5 with TRBJ1-4; the match to TRBD1 covers 10 bases. The CDR3 length is 13 residues. In germline, CDR1 is MNHEY, CDR2 SVGAGI. V shed 6 bases, J shed 10 bases, and the junction held 5 bases outside the gene matches. CDR3 region: CASRLDRGGKLFF. In nucleotides, the CDR3 is TGTGCCAGCAGACTGGACAGGGGGGGAAAACTGTTTTTT.

The CDR3 reads CASSLVKGANSPLHF. DNA for the CDR3: TGTGCCAGCAGCTTAGTAAAGGGGGCAAACTCACCCCTCCACTTT. The V call is TRBV7-9, the J call TRBJ1-6; 7 bases are a match to TRBD1. The CDR3 contains 15 residues. With V trimmed by 1 base and J by 10 bases, 7 bases remained unmatched. CDR1 is SEHNR, CDR2 FQNEAQ, per germline (reference sequence).

The gene calls are TRBV20-1 and TRBJ2-7; no definite D call. The V and J ends lost 5 bases and 9 bases respectively, with 14 bases between them. The CDR3 loop spans 11 amino acids. Germline V gives CDR1 DFQATT, CDR2 SNEGSKA (reference sequence). The CDR3 DNA is TGCAGTGCTCACTATGACCCGGGGCAGTACTTC. It is translated as CSAHYDPGQYF.

V is TRBV6-5 and J is TRBJ1-2; 9 positions agree with TRBD1. There are 16 residues in the CDR3. The germline CDR1 and CDR2 sequences are MNHEY and SVGAGI. Unmatched junction bases numbered 7, after V lost 2 bases and J lost 3 bases. CDR3 residues: CASSYRPGTGYYGYTF. Written as DNA, the CDR3 is TGTGCCAGCAGTTACCGACCAGGGACAGGGTACTATGGCTACACCTTC.

This chain links TRBV5-1 with TRBJ1-1; 7 bases line up with TRBD1. The CDR3 sequence is 14 residues long. With 6 bases clipped from V and 0 bases from J, the junction kept 5 bases outside the gene matches. Germline V lookup: CDR1 SGHRS, CDR2 YFSETQ. DNA for the CDR3: TGCGCCAGCAATTCGGACAGGATGAACACTGAAGCTTTCTTT. Protein: CASNSDRMNTEAFF.

This clone was recorded only once. The CDR3 region has the DNA TGTGCCAGCAGTATCGCAGGGGATACGCAGTATTTT. Protein sequence: CASSIAGDTQYF. This chain joins TRBV27 and TRBJ2-3, with a weak D call TRBD1 (5 bases). Germline V gives CDR1 MNHEY, CDR2 SMNVEV (reference sequence). V lost 5 bases to trimming and J lost 6 bases, with 9 bases between them. The CDR3 is 12 residues long.

This clone was seen a few times. This rearrangement joins TRBV12-5 to TRBJ1-1, with 7 nucleotides matching TRBD1. With 4 bases clipped from V and 10 bases from J, the junction kept 6 bases outside the gene matches. Germline CDR1 LGHNT, CDR2 FRNRAP. CDR3 length: 12 amino acids. The CDR3 reads CASGYDRVVAFF. CDR3 bases: TGTGCTAGTGGTTATGACAGGGTCGTAGCTTTCTTT.

The rearrangement uses TRBV4-2 and TRBJ1-6; the D gene is possibly TRBD1 (5 bases). Deletions cut 0 bases from V and 7 bases from J, with 10 bases between. The CDR3 runs to 15 residues. Germline loops: CDR1 LGHNA, CDR2 YNFKEQ. CDR3 residues: CASSQERGWNSPLHF. The CDR3 nucleotides are TGTGCCAGCAGCCAAGAAAGGGGTTGGAATTCACCCCTCCACTTT.

This rearrangement joins TRBV27 to TRBJ2-2; D perhaps matches TRBD2 (5 bases). Germline CDR1 reads MNHEY; CDR2 reads SMNVEV (reference sequence). This CDR3 is 15 amino acids long. Deletions cut 6 bases from V and 3 bases from J, with 14 bases between. The DNA for the CDR3 is TGTGCCAGCAGGGGAGTAGGCCTCTACACCGGGGAGCTGTTTTTT. Amino acids: CASRGVGLYTGELFF.

This sequence joins TRBV9 and TRBJ2-1; D perhaps matches TRBD2 (6 bases). This CDR3 is built from 15 residues. V was pared by 0 bases and J by 2 bases, with 9 bases between. Germline V gene sequence: CDR1 SGDLS, CDR2 YYNGEE. CDR3 bases: TGTGCCAGCAGCGTAGGGACTACCGCCTACAATGAGCAGTTCTTC. It specifies CASSVGTTAYNEQFF.

The chain employs TRBV10-3 and TRBJ1-1; TRBD1 is a possible D gene (5 bases). The germline gives CDR1 ENHRY, CDR2 SYGVKD. Trimming stripped 0 bases from V and 6 bases from J, with 14 bases between. This CDR3 contains 15 residues. In DNA, the CDR3 is TGTGCCATCAGTGAGTCCAGGGTAGGTAACTCTGAAGCTTTCTTT. It is translated as CAISESRVGNSEAFF.

The V gene is TRBV7-9, the J gene TRBJ1-3, with 7 bases that match TRBD1. The germline gives CDR1 SEHNR, CDR2 FQNEAQ (reference sequence). The CDR3 consists of 16 residues. V was clipped by 5 bases and J by 4 bases; unmatched bases: 11. CDR3 DNA sequence: TGTGCCAGCAGCCAGCGGACAGGCTCAGGGGGAAACACCATATATTTT. Translation gives CASSQRTGSGGNTIYF. The whole variable domain, filled in from reference TRBV7-9 and TRBJ1-3, reads DTGVSQNPRHKITKRGQNVTFRCDPISEHNRLYWYRQTLGQGPEFLTYFQNEAQLEKSRLLSDRFSAERPKGSFSTLEIQRTEQGDSAMYLCASSQRTGSGGNTIYFGEGSWLTVV.

The chain uses TRBV30 and TRBJ1-1, with D tentatively TRBD1 (5 bases). The CDR3 runs 14 residues. Germline CDR1 and CDR2: GTSNPN and SVGIG (reference sequence). Trimming took 2 bases from V and 1 from J, leaving 11 bases between them. CDR3 in DNA: TGTGCCTGGAGTCGTGGCAGGGCGAACACTGAAGCTTTCTTT. This gives the protein CAWSRGRANTEAFF.

This clone has just a few counts. The V call is TRBV5-6, the J call TRBJ2-6; D remains ambiguous. Germline V gene data show CDR1 as SGHDT and CDR2 as YYEEEE. V gave up 4 bases and J gave up 0 bases, with 11 bases separating them. There are 16 residues in the CDR3. CDR3 protein: CASSVQLSSGANVLTF. The CDR3 DNA reads as TGTGCCAGCAGCGTACAATTAAGCTCTGGGGCCAACGTCCTGACTTTC.

V gene TRBV11-2 combines with J gene TRBJ2-3; 11 nucleotides agree with TRBD2. The trim removed 5 bases at V and 6 bases at J, leaving 10 bases unmatched. Germline CDR1 and CDR2: SGHAT and FQNNGV. This CDR3 is 16 amino acids long. The CDR3 DNA sequence: TGTGCCAGCAGCCCATTCCTAGCGGGGGGAGGGGATACGCAGTATTTT. It specifies CASSPFLAGGGDTQYF.

The chain uses TRBV6-5 and TRBJ1-4; D uncertain. There are 11 residues in the CDR3. Germline V lookup: CDR1 MNHEY, CDR2 SVGAGI. V was clipped by 6 bases and J by 11 bases, with 10 bases between them. The DNA of the CDR3 is TGTGCCAGCAGGTCACAAACCAAACTGTTTTTT. As protein: CASRSQTKLFF.